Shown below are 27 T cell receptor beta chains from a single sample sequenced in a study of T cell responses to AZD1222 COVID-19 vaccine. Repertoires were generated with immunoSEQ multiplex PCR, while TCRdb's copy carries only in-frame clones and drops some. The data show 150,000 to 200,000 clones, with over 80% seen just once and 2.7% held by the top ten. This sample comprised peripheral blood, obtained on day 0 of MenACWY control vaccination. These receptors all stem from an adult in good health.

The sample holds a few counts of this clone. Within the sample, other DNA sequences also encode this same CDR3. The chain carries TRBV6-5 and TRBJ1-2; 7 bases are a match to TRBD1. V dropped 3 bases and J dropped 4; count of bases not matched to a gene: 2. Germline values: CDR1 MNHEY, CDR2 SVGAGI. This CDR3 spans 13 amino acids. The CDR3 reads CASSYSGGYGYTF. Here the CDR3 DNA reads TGTGCCAGCAGTTATTCAGGGGGCTATGGCTACACCTTC.

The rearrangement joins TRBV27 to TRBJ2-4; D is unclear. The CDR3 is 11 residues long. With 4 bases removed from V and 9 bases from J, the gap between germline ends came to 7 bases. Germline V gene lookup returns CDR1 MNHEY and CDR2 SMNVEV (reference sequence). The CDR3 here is CASSSGGIQYF. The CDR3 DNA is TGTGCCAGCAGTTCGGGCGGCATTCAGTACTTC.

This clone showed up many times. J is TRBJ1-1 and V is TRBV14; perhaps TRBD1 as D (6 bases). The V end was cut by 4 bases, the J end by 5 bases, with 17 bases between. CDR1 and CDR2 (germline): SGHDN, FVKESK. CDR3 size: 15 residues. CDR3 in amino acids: CASSPMGALGTEAFF. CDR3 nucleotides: TGTGCCAGCAGCCCAATGGGGGCCTTGGGGACTGAAGCTTTCTTT.

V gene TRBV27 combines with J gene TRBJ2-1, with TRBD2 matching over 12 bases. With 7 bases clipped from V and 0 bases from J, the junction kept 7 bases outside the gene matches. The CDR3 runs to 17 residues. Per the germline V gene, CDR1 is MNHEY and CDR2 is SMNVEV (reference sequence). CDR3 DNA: TGTGCCAGCAACCTAGCGGGGGGGCCTAGCTCCTACAATGAGCAGTTCTTC. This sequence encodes CASNLAGGPSSYNEQFF.

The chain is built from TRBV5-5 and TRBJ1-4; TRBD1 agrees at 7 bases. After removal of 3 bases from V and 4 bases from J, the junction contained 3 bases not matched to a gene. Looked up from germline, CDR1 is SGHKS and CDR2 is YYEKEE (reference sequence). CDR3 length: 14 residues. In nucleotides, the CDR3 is TGTGCCAGCAGCTCGGGACAGATTAATGAAAAACTGTTTTTT. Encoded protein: CASSSGQINEKLFF.

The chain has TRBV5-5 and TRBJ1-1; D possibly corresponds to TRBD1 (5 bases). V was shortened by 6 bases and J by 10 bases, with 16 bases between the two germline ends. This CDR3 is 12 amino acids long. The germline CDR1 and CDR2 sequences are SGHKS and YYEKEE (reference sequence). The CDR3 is CASTGAGPRAFF. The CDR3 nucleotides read TGTGCCAGCACTGGGGCGGGGCCCCGAGCTTTCTTT.

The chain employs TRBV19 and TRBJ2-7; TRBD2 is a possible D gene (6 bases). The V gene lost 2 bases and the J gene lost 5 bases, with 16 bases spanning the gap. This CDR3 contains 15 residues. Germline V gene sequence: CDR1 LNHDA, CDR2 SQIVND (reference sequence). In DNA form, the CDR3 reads TGTGCCAGTAGTATAAAGGCTAGCGCGATGAACGAGCAGTACTTC. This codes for CASSIKASAMNEQYF.

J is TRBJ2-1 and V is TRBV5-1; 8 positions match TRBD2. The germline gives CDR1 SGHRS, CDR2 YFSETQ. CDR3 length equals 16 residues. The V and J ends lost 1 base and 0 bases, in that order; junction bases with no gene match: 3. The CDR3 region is CASSLFAGGSYNEQFF. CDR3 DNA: TGCGCCAGCAGCTTGTTCGCGGGGGGCTCCTACAATGAGCAGTTCTTC.

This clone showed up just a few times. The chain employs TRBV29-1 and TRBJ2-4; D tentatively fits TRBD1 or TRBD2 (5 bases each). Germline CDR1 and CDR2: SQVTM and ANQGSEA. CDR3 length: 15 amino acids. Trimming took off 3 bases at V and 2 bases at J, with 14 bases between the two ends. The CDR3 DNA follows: TGCAGCGTTGAGGCAGGGCCGGACTCCAAAAACATTCAGTACTTC. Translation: CSVEAGPDSKNIQYF.

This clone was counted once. DNA for the CDR3: TGTGCCAGCAGCCAAGGACTAGCGGGAGTTTTGAATGAGCAGTTCTTC. As protein: CASSQGLAGVLNEQFF. The chain recombines TRBV3-1 (or the pseudogene TRBV3-2) with TRBJ2-1; 12 nucleotides align to TRBD2. V shed 1 base and J 7 bases; nucleotides not matched to a gene: 5. Germline loops: CDR1 LGHDT, CDR2 YNNKEL (reference sequence). The CDR3 covers 16 residues.

The CDR3 coding sequence is TGTGCCTCCGTCGGCAGGTTGACAGATACGCAGTATTTT. Protein product: CASVGRLTDTQYF. The rearrangement uses TRBV27 and TRBJ2-3; D remains unclear. The CDR3 has 13 amino acids. Germline CDR1 reads MNHEY; CDR2 reads SMNVEV (reference sequence). The V end lost 11 bases, the J end lost 3 bases, and 15 bases lay between the germline ends.

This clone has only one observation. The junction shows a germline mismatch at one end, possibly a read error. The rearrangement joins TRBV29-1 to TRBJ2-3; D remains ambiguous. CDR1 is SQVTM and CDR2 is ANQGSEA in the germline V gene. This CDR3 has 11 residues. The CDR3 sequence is CSVGTADTQYF. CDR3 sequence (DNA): TGCAGCGTTGGGACGGCAGATACGCAGTACTTT.

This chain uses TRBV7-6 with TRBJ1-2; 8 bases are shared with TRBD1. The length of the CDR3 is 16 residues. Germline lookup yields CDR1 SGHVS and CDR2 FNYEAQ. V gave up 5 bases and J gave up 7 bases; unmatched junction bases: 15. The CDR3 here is CASSPDRGPPRGGYTF. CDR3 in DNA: TGTGCCAGCAGCCCTGACAGGGGTCCCCCAAGGGGTGGCTACACCTTC.

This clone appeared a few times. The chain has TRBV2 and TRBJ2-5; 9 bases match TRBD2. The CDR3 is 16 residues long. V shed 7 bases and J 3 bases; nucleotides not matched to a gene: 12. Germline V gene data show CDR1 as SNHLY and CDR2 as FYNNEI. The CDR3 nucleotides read TGTGCCAGCACCCTAAGCGTAGCGGGAGTAAAAGAGACCCAGTACTTC. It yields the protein CASTLSVAGVKETQYF.

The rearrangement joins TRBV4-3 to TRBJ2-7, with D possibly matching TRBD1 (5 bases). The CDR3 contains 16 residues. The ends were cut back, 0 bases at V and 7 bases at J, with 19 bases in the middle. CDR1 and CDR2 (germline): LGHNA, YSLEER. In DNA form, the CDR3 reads TGCGCCAGCAGCCAAGATCCGAGCGTCAGGGTTGGGGAGCAGTACTTC. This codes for CASSQDPSVRVGEQYF.

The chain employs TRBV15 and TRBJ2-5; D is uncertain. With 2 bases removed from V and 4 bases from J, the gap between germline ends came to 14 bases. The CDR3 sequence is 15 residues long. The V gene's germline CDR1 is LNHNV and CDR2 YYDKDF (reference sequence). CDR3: CATSRSGQDLETQYF. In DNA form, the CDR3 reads TGTGCCACCAGCAGATCCGGTCAGGATTTAGAGACCCAGTACTTC.

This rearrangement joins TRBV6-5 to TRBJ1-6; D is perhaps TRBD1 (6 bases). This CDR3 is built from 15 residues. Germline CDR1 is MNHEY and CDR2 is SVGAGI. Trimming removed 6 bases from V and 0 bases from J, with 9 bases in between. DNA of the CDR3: TGTGCCAGCAGAACAGGGAGCTCCTATAATTCACCCCTCCACTTT. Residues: CASRTGSSYNSPLHF.

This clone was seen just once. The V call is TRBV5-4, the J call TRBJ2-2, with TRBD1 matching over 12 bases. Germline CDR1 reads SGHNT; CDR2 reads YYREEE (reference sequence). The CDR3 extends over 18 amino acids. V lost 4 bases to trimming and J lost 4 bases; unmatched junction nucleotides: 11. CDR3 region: CASSTRDRGRRGTGELFF. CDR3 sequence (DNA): TGTGCCAGCAGCACCCGGGACAGGGGGCGCCGGGGCACCGGGGAGCTGTTTTTT.

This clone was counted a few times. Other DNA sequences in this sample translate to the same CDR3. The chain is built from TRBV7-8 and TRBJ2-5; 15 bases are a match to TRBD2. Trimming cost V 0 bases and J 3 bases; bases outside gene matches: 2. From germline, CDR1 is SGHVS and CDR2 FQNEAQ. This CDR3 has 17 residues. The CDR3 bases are TGTGCCAGCAGCTTAGCAGGACTAGCGGGGGGGAAAGAGACCCAGTACTTC. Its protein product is CASSLAGLAGGKETQYF.

The CDR3, as DNA: TGTGCCAGCAGTTTTGTGAGGGGAAAACTGTTTTTT. Protein product: CASSFVRGKLFF. The chain joins TRBV12-3 or TRBV12-4 to TRBJ1-4, with D possibly matching TRBD1 (5 bases). Trimming stripped 3 bases from V and 10 bases from J, with 9 bases between. There are 12 residues in the CDR3.

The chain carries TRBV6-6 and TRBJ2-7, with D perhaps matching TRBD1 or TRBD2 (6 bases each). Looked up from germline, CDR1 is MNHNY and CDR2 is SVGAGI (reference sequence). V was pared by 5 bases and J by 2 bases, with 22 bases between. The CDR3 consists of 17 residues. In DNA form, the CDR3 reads TGTGCCAGCAGTCCCACTATAGGGGGGAGCCAACCCTACGAGCAGTACTTC. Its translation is CASSPTIGGSQPYEQYF.

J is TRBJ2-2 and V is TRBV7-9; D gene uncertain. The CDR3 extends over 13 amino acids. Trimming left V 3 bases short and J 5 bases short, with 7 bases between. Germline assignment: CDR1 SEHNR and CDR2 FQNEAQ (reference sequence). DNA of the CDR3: TGTGCCAGCAGCTTCGGTGGAACCGGGGAGCTGTTTTTT. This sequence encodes CASSFGGTGELFF.

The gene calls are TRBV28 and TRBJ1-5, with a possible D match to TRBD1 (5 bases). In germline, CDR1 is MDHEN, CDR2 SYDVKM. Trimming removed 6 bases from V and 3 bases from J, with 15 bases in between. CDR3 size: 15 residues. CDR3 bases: TGTGCCAGCAGCCCTACCGACAGAAACAATCAGCCCCAGCATTTT. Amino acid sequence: CASSPTDRNNQPQHF.

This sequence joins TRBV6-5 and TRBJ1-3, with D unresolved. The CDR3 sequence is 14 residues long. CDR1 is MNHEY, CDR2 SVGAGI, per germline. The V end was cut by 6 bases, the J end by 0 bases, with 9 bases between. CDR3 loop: CASSLLTSGNTIYF. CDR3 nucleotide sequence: TGTGCCAGCAGCCTGCTTACCTCTGGAAACACCATATATTTT.

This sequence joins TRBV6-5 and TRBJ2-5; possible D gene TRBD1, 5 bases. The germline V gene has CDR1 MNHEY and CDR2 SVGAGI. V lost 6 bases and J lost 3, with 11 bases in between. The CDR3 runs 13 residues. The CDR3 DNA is TGTGCCAGCAGGATCACAGGAGAAGAGACCCAGTACTTC. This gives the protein CASRITGEETQYF.

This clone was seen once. CDR3 nucleotides: TGTGCCAGCAGCCCCACCCCCGACAGGGTGGTAAATCAGCCCCAGCATTTT. This encodes CASSPTPDRVVNQPQHF. The chain is built from TRBV7-2 and TRBJ1-5; 7 nucleotides align to TRBD1. This CDR3 spans 17 amino acids. CDR1 is SGHTA, CDR2 FQGNSA, per germline. J gave up 4 bases and V 5 bases, and 14 bases lay outside the gene matches.

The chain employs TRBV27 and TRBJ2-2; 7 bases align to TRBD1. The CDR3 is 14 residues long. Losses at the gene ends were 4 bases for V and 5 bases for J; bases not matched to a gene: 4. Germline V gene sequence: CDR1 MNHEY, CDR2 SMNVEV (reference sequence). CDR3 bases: TGTGCCAGCAGTTATAGGGGGCGTACCGGGGAGCTGTTTTTT. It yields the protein CASSYRGRTGELFF.